The rows below give T cell receptor beta chains drawn from one sample of a study of control samples from healthy donors and cancer patients. The method was immunoSEQ multiplex PCR; TCRdb's version includes in-frame clones alone and lacks a portion of them. The top ten clones hold about 1.9% of a sample with more than 75,000 clones, about 90% of them seen once. The sample taken for sequencing was PBMCs. These receptors came from a woman in her sixties with head and neck cancer. Each CDR3 is given without its conserved first and last residue. The D gene is left open where the match is weak.

J gene | D gene | V gene | CDR3 protein
TRBJ2-5 | NA | TRBV2 | ASARGLLETQY
TRBJ2-7 | NA | TRBV3-1/TRBV3-2 | ASSQADPLISEQY
TRBJ2-5 | TRBD2 | TRBV2 | ASSGTRIETQY
TRBJ2-7 | NA | TRBV7-2 | ASSLWDQSYEQY
TRBJ2-5 | NA | TRBV29-1 | SVGAPSGRSQETQY
TRBJ2-2 | NA | TRBV7-9 | ASSLSDGDPGELF
TRBJ1-5 | NA | TRBV19 | ASSRGQILNQPQH
TRBJ2-5 | NA | TRBV21-1 | ASSTSRDRGIETQY
TRBJ2-3 | NA | TRBV7-2 | ASSAGTTTDTQY
TRBJ1-1 | TRBD1 | TRBV19 | ASSNGQGNTEAF
TRBJ1-3 | NA | TRBV7-8 | ASRAAGNTIY
TRBJ2-7 | NA | TRBV5-1 | ASSLLGGGSYEQY
TRBJ1-3 | NA | TRBV30 | AWSVGRVYSGNTIY
TRBJ2-3 | NA | TRBV7-2 | ASSLAGGTDTQY
TRBJ1-4 | NA | TRBV11-2 | ASSIRDPLNEKLF
TRBJ2-5 | NA | TRBV7-6 | ASSSRRGYSYQETQY
TRBJ1-1 | NA | TRBV30 | AWTQGLKNTEAF
TRBJ1-2 | TRBD1 | TRBV28 | ASLSTRQGTYGYT
TRBJ2-7 | NA | TRBV25-1 | ASSEYGSNYEQY
TRBJ2-3 | NA | TRBV5-4 | ASRSDRSADTQY
TRBJ2-7 | TRBD2 | TRBV7-2 | ASRPDTSGRPYEQY
TRBJ2-3 | NA | TRBV6-1 | ASSEGRADTQY
TRBJ2-1 | NA | TRBV29-1 | SVEPGLLNNEQF
TRBJ1-4 | NA | TRBV5-5 | ASSSGPNEKLF
TRBJ2-1 | TRBD1 | TRBV18 | ASSPRQGANTYNEQF
TRBJ2-1 | TRBD2 | TRBV18 | ASSPTGLAGGEQF
TRBJ2-3 | NA | TRBV11-2 | ASSSVRRHTQY
TRBJ1-2 | NA | TRBV25-1 | ASSMWESYGYT
TRBJ2-7 | NA | TRBV19 | ASSSGGRGPYSTYEQY
TRBJ2-7 | TRBD2 | TRBV25-1 | ASSENNVAGYYEQY
TRBJ1-2 | TRBD1 | TRBV11-2 | ASSPQQGMNGYT
TRBJ2-2 | NA | TRBV7-7 | ASSLKHPGAGYTGELF
TRBJ1-3 | NA | TRBV28 | ASRTMDVNFYSGNTIY
TRBJ2-6 | NA | TRBV5-1 | ASSWTGTSSGANVLT
TRBJ2-6 | TRBD2 | TRBV9 | ASSVGAGGPAGANVLT
TRBJ1-2 | TRBD1 | TRBV4-2 | ASSQQGANYGYT
TRBJ1-5 | NA | TRBV15 | ATSRDSQPQH
TRBJ1-1 | NA | TRBV27 | ASSSITALRAF
TRBJ2-5 | NA | TRBV6-2/TRBV6-3 | ASSQPYRAAWETQY
TRBJ2-7 | NA | TRBV5-1 | ASRTTGGGVEQY
TRBJ1-5 | NA | TRBV19 | VSSKPQNSDQPQH
TRBJ1-2 | TRBD1 | TRBV7-6 | ASSARQGVNYGYT